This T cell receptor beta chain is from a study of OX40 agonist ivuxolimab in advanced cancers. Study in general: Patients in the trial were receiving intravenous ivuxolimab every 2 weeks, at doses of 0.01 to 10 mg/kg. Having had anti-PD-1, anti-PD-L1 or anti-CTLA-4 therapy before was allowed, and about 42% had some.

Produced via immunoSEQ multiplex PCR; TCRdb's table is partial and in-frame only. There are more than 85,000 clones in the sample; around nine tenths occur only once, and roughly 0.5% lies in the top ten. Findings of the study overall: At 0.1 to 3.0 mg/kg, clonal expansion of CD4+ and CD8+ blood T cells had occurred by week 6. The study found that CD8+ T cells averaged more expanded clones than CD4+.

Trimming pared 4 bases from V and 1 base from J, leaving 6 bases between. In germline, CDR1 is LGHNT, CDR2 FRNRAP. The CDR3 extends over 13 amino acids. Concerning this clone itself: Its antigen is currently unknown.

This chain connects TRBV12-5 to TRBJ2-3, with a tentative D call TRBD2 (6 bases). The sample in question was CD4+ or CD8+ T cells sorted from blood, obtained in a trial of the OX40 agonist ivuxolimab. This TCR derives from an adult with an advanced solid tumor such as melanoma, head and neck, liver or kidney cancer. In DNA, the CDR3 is TGTGCTAGTGGTTGGAGGGGCACAGATACGCAGTATTTT. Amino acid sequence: CASGWRGTDTQYF.